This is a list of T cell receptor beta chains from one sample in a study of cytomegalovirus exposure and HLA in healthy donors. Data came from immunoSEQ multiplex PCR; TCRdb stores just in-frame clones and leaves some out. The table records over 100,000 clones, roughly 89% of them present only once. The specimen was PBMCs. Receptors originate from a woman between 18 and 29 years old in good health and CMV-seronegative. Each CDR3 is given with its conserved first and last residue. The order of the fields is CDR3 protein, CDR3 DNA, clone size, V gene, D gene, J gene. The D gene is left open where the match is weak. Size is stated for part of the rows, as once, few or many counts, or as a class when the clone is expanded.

CDR3: CASSYTGYSYEQYF
DNA: TGTGCCAGCAGTTACACCGGTTACTCCTACGAGCAGTACTTC
size: -
V: TRBV6-6
D: -
J: TRBJ2-7

CDR3: CASSERGQGSETQYF
DNA: TGTGCCAGCAGTGAAAGGGGGCAGGGTAGCGAGACCCAGTACTTC
size: -
V: TRBV2
D: TRBD1
J: TRBJ2-5

CDR3: CASSPSLRVAGLLREQYF
DNA: TGTGCCAGCAGCCCATCACTCCGCGTGGCAGGACTCCTTCGGGAGCAGTACTTC
size: -
V: TRBV27
D: -
J: TRBJ2-7

CDR3: CASRRTPNTGELFF
DNA: TGTGCCAGCAGGAGGACACCCAACACCGGGGAGCTGTTTTTT
size: -
V: TRBV6-5
D: -
J: TRBJ2-2

CDR3: CSVPGTGDSPYGYTF
DNA: TGCAGCGTTCCCGGGACAGGGGATAGCCCCTATGGCTACACCTTC
size: -
V: TRBV29-1
D: TRBD1
J: TRBJ1-2

CDR3: CASSLASTTGELFF
DNA: TGTGCCAGCAGCTTGGCCAGTACCACCGGGGAGCTGTTTTTT
size: -
V: TRBV5-8
D: -
J: TRBJ2-2

CDR3: CASSQGRPGANVLTF
DNA: TGTGCCAGCAGCCAGGGGAGACCTGGGGCCAACGTCCTGACTTTC
size: -
V: TRBV9
D: -
J: TRBJ2-6

CDR3: CASSEGAMRAFF
DNA: TGTGCCAGCAGTGAAGGAGCGATGCGGGCTTTCTTT
size: -
V: TRBV2
D: -
J: TRBJ1-1

CDR3: CASSSNTEAFF
DNA: TGTGCCAGCAGCTCGAACACTGAAGCTTTCTTT
size: -
V: TRBV6-1
D: -
J: TRBJ1-1

CDR3: CASSQAARSSTDTQYF
DNA: TGTGCCAGCAGCCAAGCCGCCAGGTCGTCCACAGATACGCAGTATTTT
size: -
V: TRBV4-2
D: -
J: TRBJ2-3

CDR3: CASNTAGSYNSPLHF
DNA: TGTGCCAGCAATACCGCAGGGTCCTATAATTCACCCCTCCACTTT
size: -
V: TRBV6-5
D: -
J: TRBJ1-6

CDR3: CASSQEGAPGQGDYTF
DNA: TGCGCCAGCAGCCAAGAAGGGGCACCGGGACAGGGAGACTACACCTTC
size: -
V: TRBV4-1
D: TRBD1
J: TRBJ1-2

CDR3: CASSSIQGFNSPLHF
DNA: TGTGCCAGCAGCAGCATTCAGGGGTTCAATTCACCCCTCCACTTT
size: -
V: TRBV5-6
D: -
J: TRBJ1-6

CDR3: CASSWDRGQETQYF
DNA: TGTGCCAGCAGTTGGGACAGGGGGCAGGAGACCCAGTACTTC
size: -
V: TRBV5-8
D: TRBD1
J: TRBJ2-5

CDR3: CASRHRGRAPHRQPQHF
DNA: TGTGCCAGCAGGCACAGGGGGCGCGCCCCTCATCGTCAGCCCCAGCATTTT
size: -
V: TRBV2
D: TRBD1
J: TRBJ1-5

CDR3: CASRRGTTTSTDTQYF
DNA: TGTGCCAGCAGACGCGGGACTACCACTAGCACAGATACGCAGTATTTT
size: once
V: TRBV5-4
D: TRBD2
J: TRBJ2-3

CDR3: CASSQTNQPQHF
DNA: TGCGCCAGCAGCCAGACAAATCAGCCCCAGCATTTT
size: -
V: TRBV4-1
D: -
J: TRBJ1-5

CDR3: CASSGLAGGLNEQFF
DNA: TGTGCCAGCAGCGGGTTAGCGGGGGGGTTAAATGAGCAGTTCTTC
size: -
V: TRBV9
D: TRBD2
J: TRBJ2-1

CDR3: CASSLSDRVNQPQHF
DNA: TGTGCCAGCAGCTTAAGCGACAGGGTCAATCAGCCCCAGCATTTT
size: -
V: TRBV13
D: TRBD1
J: TRBJ1-5

CDR3: CASSHPSSGNTIYF
DNA: TGTGCCAGCAGCCATCCCTCGTCTGGAAACACCATATATTTT
size: -
V: TRBV14
D: -
J: TRBJ1-3

CDR3: CASSRTGSSYEQYF
DNA: TGTGCCAGTAGTCGGACAGGGAGCTCCTACGAGCAGTACTTC
size: -
V: TRBV19
D: TRBD1
J: TRBJ2-7

CDR3: CASSQGLAVTGELFF
DNA: TGTGCCAGCAGCCAGGGACTAGCGGTCACCGGGGAGCTGTTTTTT
size: -
V: TRBV4-2
D: TRBD2
J: TRBJ2-2

CDR3: CASSFTGTGDYGYTF
DNA: TGCGCCAGCAGCTTTACCGGGACAGGGGATTATGGCTACACCTTC
size: -
V: TRBV5-1
D: TRBD1
J: TRBJ1-2

CDR3: CASSGAARNTIYF
DNA: TGTGCCAGCAGCGGGGCAGCAAGAAACACCATATATTTT
size: -
V: TRBV7-9
D: -
J: TRBJ1-3

CDR3: CASSFSGGHTDTQYF
DNA: TGTGCCAGCAGCTTTAGCGGGGGCCATACAGATACGCAGTATTTT
size: -
V: TRBV7-3
D: TRBD2
J: TRBJ2-3

CDR3: CASSARKGLGGDYGYTF
DNA: TGTGCCAGCAGCGCCCGAAAGGGCCTAGGGGGTGACTATGGCTACACCTTC
size: -
V: TRBV9
D: -
J: TRBJ1-2

CDR3: CASRLRQGGQPQHF
DNA: TGTGCCAGCAGGCTAAGACAGGGTGGGCAGCCCCAGCATTTT
size: -
V: TRBV27
D: TRBD1
J: TRBJ1-5

CDR3: CSVATGQSNQPQHF
DNA: TGCAGCGTAGCCACGGGACAGAGTAATCAGCCCCAGCATTTT
size: -
V: TRBV29-1
D: TRBD1
J: TRBJ1-5

CDR3: CASSAYTGTSGVNEQFF
DNA: TGTGCCAGCAGCGCATACACAGGGACTAGCGGGGTCAATGAGCAGTTCTTC
size: once
V: TRBV9
D: TRBD2
J: TRBJ2-1

CDR3: CASSLQETQYF
DNA: TGTGCCAGTAGTCTCCAAGAGACCCAGTACTTC
size: -
V: TRBV19
D: -
J: TRBJ2-5

CDR3: CASSRQGSIDGYTF
DNA: TGTGCCAGCTCCCGCCAGGGCAGCATCGATGGCTACACCTTC
size: -
V: TRBV27
D: -
J: TRBJ1-2

CDR3: CASSPGQSQVGYTF
DNA: TGCGCCAGCAGCCCTGGACAGTCCCAAGTTGGCTACACCTTC
size: few
V: TRBV5-1
D: -
J: TRBJ1-2

CDR3: CAIGRLQGAHTGELFF
DNA: TGTGCCATCGGGAGACTACAGGGGGCTCACACCGGGGAGCTGTTTTTT
size: -
V: TRBV10-3
D: TRBD1
J: TRBJ2-2

CDR3: CASGGGESTDTQYF
DNA: TGCGCTAGCGGGGGCGGAGAAAGCACAGATACGCAGTATTTT
size: -
V: TRBV5-1
D: TRBD2
J: TRBJ2-3

CDR3: CASSISQGFYEKLFF
DNA: TGTGCCAGTAGTATATCACAGGGGTTTTATGAAAAACTGTTTTTT
size: -
V: TRBV19
D: TRBD1
J: TRBJ1-4

CDR3: CATSRDSVYGYTF
DNA: TGTGCCACCAGCAGAGATTCTGTGTATGGCTACACCTTC
size: -
V: TRBV15
D: -
J: TRBJ1-2

CDR3: CASSQGRGLAETQYF
DNA: TGCGCCAGCAGCCAAGGAAGGGGACTAGCGGAGACCCAGTACTTC
size: -
V: TRBV4-1
D: TRBD2
J: TRBJ2-5

CDR3: CASSLYRGSSGELFF
DNA: TGCGCCAGCAGCTTGTATCGGGGTTCATCCGGGGAGCTGTTTTTT
size: -
V: TRBV5-1
D: -
J: TRBJ2-2

CDR3: CASSLRGTGVKYGYTF
DNA: TGTGCCAGCAGCTTGAGGGGGACAGGGGTGAAGTATGGCTACACCTTC
size: -
V: TRBV5-4
D: TRBD1
J: TRBJ1-2

CDR3: CASSHGQGYYEQYF
DNA: TGTGCCAGCAGCCACGGACAGGGGTACTACGAGCAGTACTTC
size: -
V: TRBV27
D: TRBD1
J: TRBJ2-7

CDR3: CASSVDSTNTGELFF
DNA: TGTGCCAGCAGCGTGGACAGCACGAACACCGGGGAGCTGTTTTTT
size: -
V: TRBV5-4
D: -
J: TRBJ2-2

CDR3: CASSASGEQGGNTEAFF
DNA: TGCGCCAGCAGCGCGTCCGGGGAGCAAGGGGGGAACACTGAAGCTTTCTTT
size: -
V: TRBV5-1
D: -
J: TRBJ1-1

CDR3: CASTQARGQGARGPGANVLTF
DNA: TGTGCCAGCACCCAAGCGAGGGGACAGGGGGCGCGAGGCCCTGGGGCCAACGTCCTGACTTTC
size: -
V: TRBV9
D: TRBD1
J: TRBJ2-6

CDR3: CASSSGLAGTDTQYF
DNA: TGTGCCAGCAGTTCGGGACTAGCAGGCACAGATACGCAGTATTTT
size: once
V: TRBV6-6
D: TRBD2
J: TRBJ2-3

CDR3: CASSLRTEATTEAFF
DNA: TGCGCCAGCAGCCTGCGGACAGAGGCGACCACTGAAGCTTTCTTT
size: -
V: TRBV5-1
D: -
J: TRBJ1-1

CDR3: CASSRITGGRQETQYF
DNA: TGTGCCAGCAGTCGGATCACGGGGGGACGCCAAGAGACCCAGTACTTC
size: -
V: TRBV5-4
D: TRBD2
J: TRBJ2-5

CDR3: CATSRVHNNTGELFF
DNA: TGTGCCACCAGCAGAGTACATAACAACACCGGGGAGCTGTTTTTT
size: -
V: TRBV15
D: -
J: TRBJ2-2

CDR3: CARSLSPQGLSGNTIYF
DNA: TGTGCCAGAAGCTTGTCCCCCCAGGGCCTCTCTGGAAACACCATATATTTT
size: once
V: TRBV5-3
D: -
J: TRBJ1-3

CDR3: CASNGVLASGEQFF
DNA: TGCGCCAGCAATGGGGTACTAGCTTCGGGTGAGCAGTTCTTC
size: -
V: TRBV10-2
D: -
J: TRBJ2-1

CDR3: CASTAGVAPTEAFF
DNA: TGTGCCAGCACCGCAGGGGTAGCCCCCACTGAAGCTTTCTTT
size: few
V: TRBV9
D: -
J: TRBJ1-1

CDR3: CASSSQGQNNDEQFF
DNA: TGTGCCAGCAGTTCCCAGGGACAGAACAACGACGAGCAGTTCTTC
size: -
V: TRBV27
D: TRBD1
J: TRBJ2-1

CDR3: CASSLVRDGYTF
DNA: TGTGCCAGCAGCTTGGTACGGGATGGCTACACCTTC
size: -
V: TRBV7-2
D: -
J: TRBJ1-2

CDR3: CASSFGTGREKLFF
DNA: TGTGCCAGCAGTTTTGGGACAGGGCGCGAAAAACTGTTTTTT
size: -
V: TRBV6-5
D: TRBD1
J: TRBJ1-4

CDR3: CASSPASGNIQYF
DNA: TGTGCCAGCTCACCAGCATCGGGGAACATTCAGTACTTC
size: -
V: TRBV18
D: -
J: TRBJ2-4